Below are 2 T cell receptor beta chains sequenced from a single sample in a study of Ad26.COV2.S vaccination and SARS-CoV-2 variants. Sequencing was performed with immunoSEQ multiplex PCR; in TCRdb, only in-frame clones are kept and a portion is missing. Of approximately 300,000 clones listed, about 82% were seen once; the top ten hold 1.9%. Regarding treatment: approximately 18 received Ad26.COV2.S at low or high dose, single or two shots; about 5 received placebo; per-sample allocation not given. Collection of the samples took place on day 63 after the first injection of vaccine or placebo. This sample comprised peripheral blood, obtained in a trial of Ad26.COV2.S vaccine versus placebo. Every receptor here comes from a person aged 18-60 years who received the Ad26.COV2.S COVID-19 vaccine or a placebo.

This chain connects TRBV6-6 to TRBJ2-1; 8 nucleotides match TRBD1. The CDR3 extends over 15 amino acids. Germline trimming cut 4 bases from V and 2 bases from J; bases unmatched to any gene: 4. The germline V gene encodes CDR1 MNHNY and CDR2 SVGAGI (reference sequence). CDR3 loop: CASSSTGGTYNEQFF. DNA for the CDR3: TGTGCCAGCAGTTCCACAGGGGGAACCTACAATGAGCAGTTCTTC.

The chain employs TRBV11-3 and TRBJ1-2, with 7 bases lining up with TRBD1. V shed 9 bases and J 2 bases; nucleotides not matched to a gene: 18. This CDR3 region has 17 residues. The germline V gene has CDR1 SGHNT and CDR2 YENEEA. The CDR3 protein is CARNKTTDKTGNYGYTF. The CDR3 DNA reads TGTGCCAGGAACAAAACTACTGACAAGACAGGGAACTATGGCTACACCTTC.